The next 18 T cell receptor beta chains were all read from a single sample in a study of CD8+ T cells in alopecia areata (dated by TCRdb to the late 2010s). Taken with the paper, the label for time point translates to: baseline before oral tofacitinib. Library creation used the immunoSEQ multiplex PCR assay. For TCR sequencing, RNA was extracted from every sample and reverse transcribed into cDNA to serve as template. This immuneACCESS table, as held by TCRdb, lists in-frame sequences with V and J called but not all clones. Of the missing ones, under half trace to an unresolved V gene in checked studies; the others have no known cause. The sample contains around 200,000 clones, roughly 65% of them found a single time. The top ten constitute over 1.5% of the sample. Specimen: CD4+ T cells sorted from blood, collected at week 0. Receptors originate from a human donor with alopecia areata.

As concerns this clone: At one of its ends the junction is not consistent with the germline gene, which may arise from a read error. V and J are TRBV25-1 and TRBJ2-5; possible D gene TRBD2, 5 bases. Looked up from germline, CDR1 is MGHDK and CDR2 is SYGVNS. The CDR3 is 13 residues long. The CDR3 nucleotides read TGTGCCAGCAGTGACCTGGACGGGGAGACCCTGTACTTC. This codes for CASSDLDGETLYF. Looking up the rest from reference TRBV25-1 and TRBJ2-5 gives the full variable domain: EADIYQTPRYLVIGTGKKITLECSQTMGHDKMYWYQQDPGMELHLIHYSYGVNSTEKGDLSSESTVSRIRTEHFPLTLESARPSHTSQYLCASSDLDGETLYFGPGTRLLVL.

V is TRBV19 and J is TRBJ2-2, with a weak D call TRBD1 (6 bases). Germline CDR1 and CDR2: LNHDA and SQIVND (reference sequence). There are 13 residues in the CDR3. The V end lost 4 bases, the J end lost 5 bases, and 8 bases lay between the germline ends. Written as DNA, the CDR3 is TGTGCCAGTAGTACAACAGGGACCGGGGAGCTGTTTTTT. Translated: CASSTTGTGELFF. The variable domain in full, with the rest retrieved from reference TRBV19 and TRBJ2-2, is DGGITQSPKYLFRKEGQNVTLSCEQNLNHDAMYWYRQDPGQGLRLIYYSQIVNDFQKGDIAEGYSVSREKKESFPLTVTSAQKNPTAFYLCASSTTGTGELFFGEGSRLTVL.

The chain employs TRBV2 and TRBJ2-5, with TRBD2 identical over 7 bases. Germline values: CDR1 SNHLY, CDR2 FYNNEI. The CDR3 is made up of 14 amino acids. V was clipped by 4 bases and J by 2 bases; unmatched bases: 4. The CDR3 spells CASSAASGQETQYF. Here the CDR3 DNA reads TGTGCCAGCAGTGCGGCTAGCGGACAAGAGACCCAGTACTTC.

This clone was seen just once. The CDR3 here is CASSFGLAGAEFTQYF. CDR3 in DNA: TGTGCCAGCAGCTTTGGGCTAGCAGGGGCAGAGTTCACGCAGTATTTT. The chain is built from TRBV7-3 and TRBJ2-3; D is possibly TRBD1 (6 bases). CDR3 length equals 16 residues. Germline V gene sequence: CDR1 SGHTA, CDR2 FQGTGA. V was clipped by 3 bases and J by 9 bases, with 22 bases between them. The entire variable domain, with the rest obtained from reference TRBV7-3 and TRBJ2-3, is as follows: GAGVSQTPSNKVTEKGKYVELRCDPISGHTALYWYRQSLGQGPEFLIYFQGTGAADDSGLPNDRFFAVRPEGSVSTLKIQRTERGDSAVYLCASSFGLAGAEFTQYFGPGTRLTVL.

J is TRBJ1-1 and V is TRBV29-1; D is undetermined. The germline gives CDR1 SQVTM, CDR2 ANQGSEA. V lost 6 bases and J lost 2, with 13 bases in between. This CDR3 has 13 residues. The CDR3 DNA follows: TGCAGCGTGGGTCTCATACTAAACACTGAAGCTTTCTTT. This encodes CSVGLILNTEAFF. Combining the CDR3 with reference TRBV29-1 and TRBJ1-1 gives the whole variable domain SAVISQKPSRDICQRGTSLTIQCQVDSQVTMMFWYRQQPGQSLTLIATANQGSEATYESGFVIDKFPISRPNLTFSTLTVSNMSPEDSSIYLCSVGLILNTEAFFGQGTRLTVV.

This clone has more than one count but fewer than ten. This chain links TRBV7-9 with TRBJ2-3; 7 bases align to TRBD1. CDR1 is SEHNR, CDR2 FQNEAQ, per germline (reference sequence). The trim removed 11 bases at V and 0 bases at J, leaving 11 bases unmatched. The CDR3 extends over 15 amino acids. CDR3 in amino acids: CAGLPTGPSTDTQYF. CDR3 DNA: TGTGCCGGCTTACCGACAGGGCCTAGCACAGATACGCAGTATTTT.

Remarks on this clone: In the same sample, other DNA sequences code for this CDR3. V usage is TRBV9 and J usage is TRBJ2-3, with unresolved D. Per germline, CDR1 SGDLS and CDR2 YYNGEE. Trimming pared 0 bases from V and 0 bases from J, leaving 5 bases between. This CDR3 spans 14 amino acids. The CDR3 DNA sequence: TGTGCCAGCAGCGTAGGGACCAGCACAGATACGCAGTATTTT. This translates into CASSVGTSTDTQYF.

The chain joins TRBV5-1 to TRBJ2-3, with D perhaps TRBD2 (5 bases). The V end lost 3 bases, the J end lost 4 bases, and 12 bases lay between the germline ends. This CDR3 has 14 residues. Per the germline V gene, CDR1 is SGHRS and CDR2 is YFSETQ. CDR3 nucleotides: TGCGCCAGCAGCTCCCGGGGTGGTCCAGATACGCAGTATTTT. Translation gives CASSSRGGPDTQYF.

The chain has TRBV10-3 and TRBJ1-2; TRBD1 matches at 7 bases. Trimming at V came to 4 bases and at J to 5 bases, leaving 7 bases not matched to a gene. Germline-derived CDR1 and CDR2 are ENHRY and SYGVKD. The CDR3 loop spans 14 amino acids. CDR3 amino acids: CAISVGTAEYGYTF. CDR3 nucleotide sequence: TGTGCCATCAGTGTCGGGACAGCCGAATATGGCTACACCTTC.

The chain joins TRBV2 to TRBJ1-1; tentative D call: TRBD1 (6 bases). V was clipped by 2 bases and J by 7 bases, with 8 bases between them. This CDR3 has 12 amino acids. In germline, CDR1 is SNHLY, CDR2 FYNNEI. In nucleotides, the CDR3 is TGTGCCAGCAGTGAAAGGACAGTTGAAGCTTTCTTT. It translates to CASSERTVEAFF.

The chain carries TRBV5-1 and TRBJ2-1; 9 nucleotides line up with TRBD2. The CDR3 runs to 16 residues. Germline lookup yields CDR1 SGHRS and CDR2 YFSETQ. V lost 0 bases to trimming and J lost 9 bases; unmatched junction nucleotides: 10. CDR3 protein: CASSLAAGGGAGEQFF. Here the CDR3 DNA reads TGCGCCAGCAGCTTGGCCGCCGGCGGGGGGGCGGGTGAGCAGTTCTTC.

The rearrangement uses TRBV29-1 and TRBJ2-3; D might be TRBD2 (6 bases). The CDR3 sequence is 13 residues long. V lost 7 bases and J 0 bases, leaving 11 bases between the germline ends. Germline V gene data show CDR1 as SQVTM and CDR2 as ANQGSEA. This chain's CDR3 is CSGRGYSTDTQYF. CDR3 DNA sequence: TGCAGCGGGCGGGGCTACAGCACAGATACGCAGTATTTT.

CDR3 in DNA: TGTGCCATCAGTGAGACCAGGGGGCGAAGGGATGAGCAGTTCTTC. Translated: CAISETRGRRDEQFF. The genes are TRBV10-3 and TRBJ2-1, with 8 bases aligning to TRBD1. From germline, CDR1 is ENHRY and CDR2 SYGVKD. The ends lost 2 bases at V and 8 bases at J; junction bases unmatched: 8. The CDR3 contains 15 residues.

The V gene is TRBV29-1, the J gene TRBJ2-7; no definite D call. V lost 5 bases and J lost 6, with 14 bases in between. The CDR3 has 12 residues. Germline values: CDR1 SQVTM, CDR2 ANQGSEA. CDR3 amino acids: CSVYLVTSEQYF. Here the CDR3 DNA reads TGCAGCGTTTATCTCGTTACGAGCGAGCAGTACTTC.

The V and J genes are TRBV30 and TRBJ2-1; 8 nucleotides agree with TRBD2. CDR3 size: 15 residues. The V gene end was trimmed by 4 bases and the J gene end by 4 bases; junction bases not matched to a gene: 9. Germline V CDR1 and CDR2: GTSNPN, SVGIG (reference sequence). CDR3: CAWKLTGGRYNEQFF. CDR3 coding DNA: TGTGCCTGGAAATTGACGGGGGGGCGATACAATGAGCAGTTCTTC.

The chain's CDR3 is CSVGPDEQYF. The CDR3 region has the DNA TGCAGCGTTGGGCCGGACGAGCAGTACTTC. This chain joins TRBV29-1 and TRBJ2-7, with no clear D. The germline V gene encodes CDR1 SQVTM and CDR2 ANQGSEA. The V and J ends lost 4 bases and 5 bases respectively, with 6 bases between them. This CDR3 has 10 amino acids.

The chain recombines TRBV5-1 with TRBJ1-6; a possible D gene is TRBD1 (6 bases). Looked up from germline, CDR1 is SGHRS and CDR2 is YFSETQ. This CDR3 spans 16 amino acids. The V and J ends lost 4 bases and 7 bases respectively, with 18 bases between them. The CDR3 loop reads CASSVNRAEGNSPLHF. In DNA form, the CDR3 reads TGCGCCAGCAGCGTGAACAGGGCCGAGGGGAATTCACCCCTCCACTTT.

This chain links TRBV30 with TRBJ1-4; the D is unclear. There are 14 residues in the CDR3. The V end lost 3 bases, the J end lost 4 bases, and 12 bases lay between the germline ends. The germline V gene encodes CDR1 GTSNPN and CDR2 SVGIG (reference sequence). The DNA of the CDR3 is TGTGCCTGGAGCGAGGACCGTGTTAATGAAAAACTGTTTTTT. Translating gives CAWSEDRVNEKLFF. The whole variable domain, filled in from reference TRBV30 and TRBJ1-4, reads SQTIHQWPATLVQPVGSPLSLECTVEGTSNPNLYWYRQAAGRGLQLLFYSVGIGQISSEVPQNLSASRPQDRQFILSSKKLLLSDSGFYLCAWSEDRVNEKLFFGSGTQLSVL.